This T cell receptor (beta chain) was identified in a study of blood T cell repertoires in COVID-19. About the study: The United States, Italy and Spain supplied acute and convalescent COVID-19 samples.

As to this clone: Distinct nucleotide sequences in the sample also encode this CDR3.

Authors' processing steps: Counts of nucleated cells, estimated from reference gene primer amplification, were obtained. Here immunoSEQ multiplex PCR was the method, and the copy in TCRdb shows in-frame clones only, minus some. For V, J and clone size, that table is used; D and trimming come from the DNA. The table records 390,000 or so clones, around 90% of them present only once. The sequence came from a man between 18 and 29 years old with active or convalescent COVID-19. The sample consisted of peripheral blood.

The CDR3 nucleotides are TGTGCCAGCAGTTACGGGACTGCAACTAATGAAAAACTGTTTTTT. This gives the protein CASSYGTATNEKLFF. The chain uses TRBV6-5 and TRBJ1-4; D is possibly TRBD1 (5 bases). The CDR3 is 15 residues long. Germline V gene lookup returns CDR1 MNHEY and CDR2 SVGAGI. Trimming shortened V by 2 bases and J by 0 bases, and 7 bases separated the two germline ends.